These 29 T cell receptor beta chains originate from one sample sequenced in a study of radiotherapy plus CTLA-4 blockade in lung cancer. The method was immunoSEQ multiplex PCR; TCRdb's version includes in-frame clones alone and lacks a portion of them. The data contain around 110,000 clones, 70% to 90% of them singletons. This material consisted of peripheral blood, taken from a patient treated with radiotherapy plus ipilimumab. Receptors were obtained from a human donor with non-small cell lung cancer that progressed on radiotherapy plus ipilimumab. Some clones in this sample may be carry-over from other donors' samples.

The chain couples TRBV4-2 to TRBJ2-7; TRBD1 aligns across 8 bases. Germline loops: CDR1 LGHNA, CDR2 YNFKEQ. V lost 3 bases to trimming and J lost 6 bases; unmatched junction nucleotides: 7. The CDR3 has 14 amino acids. The CDR3 DNA sequence: TGTGCCAGCAGCCAGAACCGGGACAGGCCCGAGCAGTACTTC. It encodes CASSQNRDRPEQYF.

V usage is TRBV7-2 and J usage is TRBJ1-1; no definite D call. The CDR3 totals 16 residues. Germline V gene lookup returns CDR1 SGHTA and CDR2 FQGNSA. Trimming took off 2 bases at V and 2 bases at J, with 15 bases between the two ends. CDR3 loop: CASSLMKVRSNTEAFF. As DNA, the CDR3 is TGTGCCAGCAGCTTAATGAAGGTACGGTCTAACACTGAAGCTTTCTTT.

V and J are TRBV7-9 and TRBJ1-4; 7 nucleotides agree with TRBD1. There are 17 residues in the CDR3. The V gene's germline CDR1 is SEHNR and CDR2 FQNEAQ (reference sequence). The V segment lost 1 base and the J segment 10 bases; nucleotides outside the gene matches: 15. CDR3 region: CASSLGGGIAATGKLFF. Here the CDR3 DNA reads TGTGCCAGCAGCTTAGGAGGGGGCATAGCCGCCACTGGAAAACTGTTTTTT.

This sequence joins TRBV5-4 and TRBJ2-3, with TRBD2 matching over 8 bases. This CDR3 has 15 residues. Germline V gene sequence: CDR1 SGHNT, CDR2 YYREEE (reference sequence). The J segment lost 2 bases and the V segment lost 4 bases, leaving 6 bases of the junction unmatched. The DNA for the CDR3 is TGTGCCAGCAGCCCCCGGGGGGGCTCCACAGATACGCAGTATTTT. Amino acids: CASSPRGGSTDTQYF.

The J gene is TRBJ1-2, the V gene TRBV18; tentative D call: TRBD1 (6 bases). This CDR3 contains 17 residues. Germline V gives CDR1 KGHSH, CDR2 LQKENI. The V and J ends lost 1 base and 4 bases respectively, with 19 bases between them. This chain's CDR3 is CASSPLLVTGDFYGYTF. The CDR3, as DNA: TGTGCCAGCTCACCACTACTTGTGACAGGTGACTTCTATGGCTACACCTTC.

The V call is TRBV7-2, the J call TRBJ1-5; D is unclear. Germline V gene lookup returns CDR1 SGHTA and CDR2 FQGNSA. The CDR3 length is 15 residues. The V gene lost 5 bases and the J gene lost 2 bases, with 13 bases spanning the gap. The CDR3 nucleotides read TGTGCCAGCAGCGGGTATGCATTGGGCAATCAGCCCCAGCATTTT. Its protein is CASSGYALGNQPQHF.

The chain joins TRBV7-2 to TRBJ2-7, with 12 nucleotides matching TRBD2. This CDR3 has 16 amino acids. V shed 2 bases and J 0 bases; nucleotides not matched to a gene: 2. The germline gives CDR1 SGHTA, CDR2 FQGNSA. The CDR3 reads CASSLSTSGGSYEQYF. The CDR3 DNA reads as TGTGCCAGCAGCTTATCGACTAGCGGGGGCTCCTACGAGCAGTACTTC.

The V and J genes are TRBV6-5 and TRBJ2-2; D remains unclear. Germline V CDR1 and CDR2: MNHEY, SVGAGI. The CDR3 spans 15 residues. V dropped 5 bases and J dropped 1 base, with 11 bases sitting between them. In DNA, the CDR3 is TGTGCCAGCAGTCCAAGGACGGAGAACACCGGGGAGCTGTTTTTT. Residues: CASSPRTENTGELFF.

The chain is built from TRBV7-9 and TRBJ2-5; TRBD2 might be the D (6 bases). Germline V gene lookup returns CDR1 SEHNR and CDR2 FQNEAQ (reference sequence). There are 12 residues in the CDR3. Trimming removed 5 bases at V and 5 bases at J, with 9 bases between. DNA of the CDR3: TGTGCCAGCAGCCCCCGGGGGGAGACCCAGTACTTC. Residues: CASSPRGETQYF.

The chain uses TRBV10-3 and TRBJ1-5; possible D gene TRBD1, 6 bases. The CDR3 spans 14 residues. Per germline, CDR1 ENHRY and CDR2 SYGVKD. The V end was cut by 6 bases, the J end by 2 bases, with 11 bases between. This CDR3 reads CAISGGAGNQPQHF. The CDR3 nucleotides are TGTGCCATCAGCGGGGGCGCCGGCAATCAGCCCCAGCATTTT.

V usage is TRBV11-3 and J usage is TRBJ2-1; the D gene is possibly TRBD1 (6 bases). Germline loops: CDR1 SGHNT, CDR2 YENEEA. This CDR3 is built from 14 residues. V dropped 1 base and J dropped 4 bases, with 8 bases sitting between them. For the CDR3, the DNA is TGTGCCAGCAGCTTAGCCGGACAGTACAATGAGCAGTTCTTC. Translated: CASSLAGQYNEQFF.

J is TRBJ2-7 and V is TRBV18, with D tentatively TRBD2 (7 bases). This CDR3 is 14 amino acids long. Trimming pared 6 bases from V and 3 bases from J, leaving 15 bases between. The V gene's germline CDR1 is KGHSH and CDR2 LQKENI. The DNA of the CDR3 is TGTGCCAGCTCGCAAGGGGGGGCTGTCTACGAGCAGTACTTC. This translates into CASSQGGAVYEQYF.

The V gene is TRBV5-1, the J gene TRBJ2-1; D call uncertain. V lost 4 bases, J lost 0 bases, and 14 bases lay in between. From germline, CDR1 is SGHRS and CDR2 YFSETQ. The CDR3 contains 16 residues. This chain's CDR3 is CASSPARRVSYNEQFF. The DNA for the CDR3 is TGCGCCAGCAGCCCCGCCCGAAGAGTCTCCTACAATGAGCAGTTCTTC.

The gene calls are TRBV7-2 and TRBJ2-7; TRBD2 agrees at 9 bases. This CDR3 contains 15 residues. V was clipped by 0 bases and J by 4 bases; unmatched bases: 4. Per the germline V gene, CDR1 is SGHTA and CDR2 is FQGNSA. The CDR3 nucleotides read TGTGCCAGCAGCTTAGCGGGAGCGGGGGGTTACGAGCAGTACTTC. This encodes CASSLAGAGGYEQYF. The whole variable domain, filled in from reference TRBV7-2 and TRBJ2-7, reads GAGVSQSPSNKVTEKGKDVELRCDPISGHTALYWYRQSLGQGLEFLIYFQGNSAPDKSGLPSDRFSAERTGGSVSTLTIQRTQQEDSAVYLCASSLAGAGGYEQYFGPGTRLTVT.

The CDR3 nucleotides read TGTGCCAGCAGTTATCTGGGGACAGATACGCAGTATTTT. Translated, it gives CASSYLGTDTQYF. The rearrangement links TRBV6-5 to TRBJ2-3; D unresolved. V was cut by 3 bases and J by 3 bases, with 7 bases left in between. The CDR3 sequence is 13 residues long. In germline, CDR1 is MNHEY, CDR2 SVGAGI.

The genes are TRBV4-2 and TRBJ2-2; 9 bases map to TRBD2. The CDR3 length is 17 residues. Germline V gene sequence: CDR1 LGHNA, CDR2 YNFKEQ. V was pared by 0 bases and J by 5 bases, with 7 bases of the junction left unmatched. CDR3 region: CASSQDLGTSRTGELFF. The CDR3 DNA sequence: TGTGCCAGCAGCCAAGATCTAGGGACTAGCAGGACCGGGGAGCTGTTTTTT.

The rearrangement joins TRBV5-1 to TRBJ2-7; TRBD1 matches 9 bases. V gave up 4 bases and J gave up 0 bases; unmatched junction bases: 5. Germline V gene sequence: CDR1 SGHRS, CDR2 YFSETQ. The CDR3 is made up of 15 amino acids. In DNA, the CDR3 is TGCGCCAGCAGCAGACAGGGGGACAGCTCCTACGAGCAGTACTTC. Amino acid sequence: CASSRQGDSSYEQYF.

This clone came up a few times. This chain joins TRBV28 and TRBJ1-2; D call uncertain. This CDR3 is 13 amino acids long. In germline, CDR1 is MDHEN, CDR2 SYDVKM. V lost 7 bases to trimming and J lost 0 bases, with 9 bases between them. The CDR3, as DNA: TGTGCCAGCACGGGCGAAGCTAACTATGGCTACACCTTC. This encodes CASTGEANYGYTF.

The chain joins TRBV29-1 to TRBJ1-4; 7 nucleotides agree with TRBD1. In germline, CDR1 is SQVTM, CDR2 ANQGSEA. Losses at the gene ends were 4 bases for V and 5 bases for J; bases not matched to a gene: 1. This CDR3 has 12 amino acids. The DNA of the CDR3 is TGCAGCGTTGGGGACAGCAATGAAAAACTGTTTTTT. This codes for CSVGDSNEKLFF.

V and J are TRBV27 and TRBJ2-7; D ambiguous. This CDR3 is built from 14 residues. V was cut by 0 bases and J by 2 bases, with 8 bases left in between. CDR1 is MNHEY and CDR2 is SMNVEV in the germline V gene (reference sequence). The DNA for the CDR3 is TGTGCCAGCAGTTTATCCCACACTACCTACGAGCAGTACTTC. Translation: CASSLSHTTYEQYF.

V is TRBV20-1 and J is TRBJ2-7, with D maybe TRBD2 (5 bases). Germline V gives CDR1 DFQATT, CDR2 SNEGSKA (reference sequence). Trimming took 2 bases from V and 6 from J, leaving 8 bases between them. There are 11 residues in the CDR3. CDR3 nucleotide sequence: TGCAGTGCTAGATCCGGGATCGAGCAGTACTTC. Residues: CSARSGIEQYF.

For this clone: The same CDR3 also results from other DNA sequences found in this sample. This rearrangement joins TRBV5-4 to TRBJ1-1, with 10 bases lining up with TRBD1. Germline V gives CDR1 SGHNT, CDR2 YYREEE (reference sequence). The CDR3 totals 17 residues. Germline trimming cut 3 bases from V and 0 bases from J; bases unmatched to any gene: 8. CDR3 sequence reads: CASSSADRGGMNTEAFF. The CDR3 bases are TGTGCCAGCAGCTCGGCGGACAGGGGGGGGATGAACACTGAAGCTTTCTTT.

The V call is TRBV5-1, the J call TRBJ1-1, with D unresolved. This CDR3 is 14 amino acids long. Germline V lookup: CDR1 SGHRS, CDR2 YFSETQ. Trimming shortened V by 2 bases and J by 1 base, and 9 bases separated the two germline ends. The CDR3 sequence: CASSFSSGNTEAFF. The CDR3 DNA sequence: TGCGCCAGCAGCTTCAGTTCGGGGAACACTGAAGCTTTCTTT.

This clone was picked up many times. J is TRBJ1-1 and V is TRBV6-5; no definite D call. In germline, CDR1 is MNHEY, CDR2 SVGAGI. V was clipped by 5 bases and J by 8 bases, with 12 bases between them. CDR3 size: 12 residues. In nucleotides, the CDR3 is TGTGCCAGCAGTACCGTCCGATCCGAAGCTTTCTTT. It encodes CASSTVRSEAFF.

The chain carries TRBV7-4 and TRBJ2-7; D call uncertain. This CDR3 has 15 residues. CDR1 SGHVT and CDR2 SQSDAQ come from the germline V gene. V lost 7 bases and J lost 3, with 19 bases in between. The CDR3 spells CASTTKSGPLYEQYF. CDR3 in DNA: TGTGCCAGCACCACCAAGTCCGGACCTCTCTACGAGCAGTACTTC.

V and J are TRBV2 and TRBJ1-2, with 7 bases aligning to TRBD1. CDR1 SNHLY and CDR2 FYNNEI come from the germline V gene. Germline trimming cut 0 bases from V and 0 bases from J; bases unmatched to any gene: 4. The CDR3 length is 16 residues. The CDR3 protein is CASSEADRASNYGYTF. The CDR3 DNA is TGTGCCAGCAGTGAAGCCGACAGGGCTTCTAACTATGGCTACACCTTC.

This chain links TRBV5-1 with TRBJ1-1; 7 bases map to TRBD1. There are 14 residues in the CDR3. Germline V gene sequence: CDR1 SGHRS, CDR2 YFSETQ. With 4 bases clipped from V and 3 bases from J, the junction kept 6 bases outside the gene matches. This CDR3 is CASSSTGADTEAFF. For the CDR3, the DNA is TGCGCCAGCAGCAGCACAGGGGCCGACACTGAAGCTTTCTTT.

The chain has TRBV6-1 and TRBJ2-7; D is possibly TRBD1 (6 bases). Germline loops: CDR1 MNHNS, CDR2 SASEGT. This CDR3 has 11 residues. Trimming pared 6 bases from V and 5 bases from J, leaving 8 bases between. The DNA of the CDR3 is TGTGCCAGCAGCCAGGGGAACGAGCAGTACTTC. Protein product: CASSQGNEQYF.

The chain is built from TRBV28 and TRBJ1-1; tentative D call: TRBD1 (5 bases). CDR1 is MDHEN, CDR2 SYDVKM, per germline. The V gene lost 3 bases and the J gene lost 0 bases, with 14 bases spanning the gap. The CDR3 is 16 amino acids. The CDR3 DNA reads as TGTGCCAGCAGTTTTTTTGGAGGGGCCGTGAACACTGAAGCTTTCTTT. Its translation is CASSFFGGAVNTEAFF.